The rows below give T cell receptor beta chains drawn from one sample of a study of blood T cell repertoires in COVID-19. Data came from immunoSEQ multiplex PCR; TCRdb stores just in-frame clones and leaves some out. The table has about 120,000 clones, about four fifths seen once; the top ten hold about an eighth. Sequencing input: peripheral blood. These receptor sequences come from a man aged 60-69 years with acute or convalescent COVID-19. The CDR3 runs from the conserved cysteine through the conserved F or W. The D gene is left open where the match is weak. A row's size may be missing; if present it is once, few, many or a size class.

D gene,J gene,V gene,clone size,CDR3 protein,CDR3 DNA
.,TRBJ2-7,TRBV4-1,.,CASSQVGGKVEQYF,TGCGCCAGCAGCCAAGTGGGCGGGAAAGTGGAGCAGTACTTC
TRBD1,TRBJ1-3,TRBV28,.,CASSTVRTGTFGNTIYF,TGTGCCAGCAGTACTGTAAGGACAGGGACGTTTGGAAACACCATATATTTT
.,TRBJ2-7,TRBV11-2,.,CASSLYASASYEQYF,TGTGCCAGCAGCTTATATGCGTCCGCTTCCTACGAGCAGTACTTC
TRBD2,TRBJ2-3,TRBV6-5,.,CASRAGGPTDTQYF,TGTGCCAGCAGGGCGGGAGGGCCAACAGATACGCAGTATTTT
TRBD2,TRBJ2-1,TRBV19,once,CASSIRRGSSYNEQFF,TGTGCCAGTAGTATCAGGCGGGGGAGCTCCTACAATGAGCAGTTCTTC
.,TRBJ2-3,TRBV27,.,CASTLGSGTDTQYF,TGTGCCAGCACCCTGGGCTCCGGCACAGATACGCAGTATTTT
TRBD2,TRBJ2-1,TRBV5-1,.,CASSSGSGRFPEQFF,TGCGCCAGCAGCTCCGGTAGCGGGAGGTTCCCTGAGCAGTTCTTC
.,TRBJ2-6,TRBV5-4,.,CASSSPGLPSGANVLTF,TGTGCCAGCAGCTCACCGGGACTGCCCTCTGGGGCCAACGTCCTGACTTTC
.,TRBJ1-5,TRBV2,.,CASQQGNQPQHF,TGTGCCAGCCAACAGGGAAATCAGCCCCAGCATTTT
.,TRBJ2-7,TRBV6-5,.,CASGTGSYEQYF,TGTGCCAGCGGTACAGGGTCCTACGAGCAGTACTTC
.,TRBJ1-1,TRBV1,few,CTSSLMDRGQWTEAFF,TGCACCAGCAGCCTCATGGACAGGGGGCAGTGGACTGAAGCTTTCTTT
TRBD2,TRBJ2-1,TRBV3-1/TRBV3-2,.,CASSQASGRAGVVNEQFF,TGTGCCAGCAGCCAAGCTAGCGGGAGGGCCGGTGTGGTCAATGAGCAGTTCTTC
.,TRBJ2-7,TRBV12-3/TRBV12-4,once,CASSWGVSDEQYF,TGTGCCAGCAGTTGGGGGGTTTCGGACGAGCAGTACTTC
.,TRBJ2-7,TRBV5-4,.,CASSLAGSRSDEQYF,TGTGCCAGCAGCTTAGCCGGGTCTAGGTCCGACGAGCAGTACTTC
TRBD2,TRBJ2-7,TRBV4-1,.,CASSQRGTFSYEQYF,TGCGCCAGCAGCCAGCGGGGGACTTTTAGCTACGAGCAGTACTTC
.,TRBJ1-5,TRBV2,.,CASSDRGSNQPQHF,TGTGCCAGCAGCGACCGAGGGAGCAATCAGCCCCAGCATTTT
TRBD1,TRBJ2-1,TRBV5-4,few,CASSFQGARGADNEQFF,TGTGCCAGCAGCTTCCAGGGGGCTAGAGGGGCAGACAATGAGCAGTTCTTC
TRBD1,TRBJ1-6,TRBV6-6,.,CASSPGQGANSPLHF,TGTGCCAGCAGTCCAGGACAGGGGGCGAATTCACCCCTCCACTTT
.,TRBJ2-2,TRBV27,once,CASSKRGTGELFF,TGTGCCAGCAGTAAAAGGGGCACCGGGGAGCTGTTTTTT
.,TRBJ2-5,TRBV7-3,.,CASSPTPGAGETQYF,TGTGCCAGCAGCCCCACGCCGGGAGCCGGGGAGACCCAGTACTTC
.,TRBJ1-6,TRBV21-1,.,CASTSSGVRSPLHF,TGTGCCAGCACGAGTTCAGGGGTTCGTTCACCCCTCCACTTT
TRBD1,TRBJ1-6,TRBV2,.,CASSETGDRSPLHF,TGTGCCAGCAGTGAAACAGGGGATCGATCACCCCTCCACTTT